The entry below describes one T cell receptor (beta chain). The antigen is undetermined. This sample was taken from a study of CD8+ T cells in alopecia areata. The study, taken as a whole, reports: Resident alphabeta T-cell populations of normal skin are likewise subject to sequencing in scalp samples.

Deletions cut 3 bases from V and 1 base from J, with 15 bases between. Germline V gene sequence: CDR1 LGHNA, CDR2 YNFKEQ. This CDR3 is 16 amino acids long. Sequencing templates came from extracted RNA that was reverse transcribed into cDNA. Assay used: immunoSEQ multiplex PCR; TCRdb lists only in-frame clones, some missing. The table records roughly 64,000 clones, roughly 47% of them present only once. Sequences were obtained from NKG2D-low CD8+ T cells sorted from blood. The TCR was taken from a human donor with alopecia areata. The V gene is TRBV4-2, the J gene TRBJ2-5; a weak D match, TRBD2 (5 bases). As DNA, the CDR3 is TGTGCCAGCAGCCAGGAGGATCGTGGAGGCCAAGAGACCCAGTACTTC. It codes for CASSQEDRGGQETQYF.